One sample yielded the 32 T cell receptor beta chains listed below, sequenced in a study of regulatory T cells in long-lasting Graves disease. As to time point: persistent/refractory GD, antithyroid drugs over 5 years with positive TRAb. PBMC RNA was the source of the TCR library. Arm-PCR of CDR3 regions and iRepertoire HTBI primers were used to build TCR beta libraries. One entry per CDR3 protein, called by TCRdb with MiXCR from the multiplex PCR reads. This table holds roughly 400,000 distinct CDR3 sequences, around 20% found once. This specimen was peripheral blood mononuclear cells (PBMCs), taken when the disease was refractory, from a patient treated with antithyroid drugs. These receptor sequences come from a female donor with Graves disease.

J is TRBJ2-2 and V is TRBV4-1; no definite D call. The CDR3 loop spans 15 amino acids. Between the trimmed V and J ends, which lost 1 base and 3 bases, there was a span of 9 bases. From germline, CDR1 is MGHRA and CDR2 YSYEKL. The CDR3 loop is CASSQALDDTGELFF. The CDR3 DNA reads as TGCGCCAGCAGCCAAGCCCTGGACGACACCGGGGAGCTGTTTTTT.

This clonotype occurred a few times. The V call is TRBV9, the J call TRBJ1-2; D perhaps matches TRBD1 (5 bases). V lost 4 bases, J lost 0 bases, and 16 bases lay in between. Germline V CDR1 and CDR2: SGDLS, YYNGEE. The CDR3 length is 16 residues. In nucleotides, the CDR3 is TGTGCCAGCAGCTTCCCGAGGGACGGAACTAACTATGGCTACACCTTC. Translating it yields CASSFPRDGTNYGYTF. Filled out from reference TRBV9 and TRBJ1-2, the complete variable domain reads DSGVTQTPKHLITATGQRVTLRCSPRSGDLSVYWYQQSLDQGLQFLIQYYNGEERAKGNILERFSAQQFPDLHSELNLSSLELGDSALYFCASSFPRDGTNYGYTFGSGTRLTVV.

This clonotype appeared a few times. V gene TRBV9 combines with J gene TRBJ1-4; possibly TRBD1 for D (5 bases). The V end was cut by 4 bases, the J end by 5 bases, with 12 bases between. Germline CDR1 SGDLS, CDR2 YYNGEE. The CDR3 has 14 amino acids. The CDR3 bases are TGTGCCAGCAGCCCCCGTGAGGGGAATGAAAAACTGTTTTTT. Protein: CASSPREGNEKLFF.

CDR3 DNA: TGTGCCACCAGTGACCCCAAGATGCTCGGCGGGGAGCTGTTTTTT. Translation gives CATSDPKMLGGELFF. The V gene is TRBV24-1, the J gene TRBJ2-2; D is undetermined. Germline-derived CDR1 and CDR2 are KGHDR and SFDVKD. Trimming removed 4 bases at V and 7 bases at J, with 15 bases between. This CDR3 contains 15 residues.

The gene calls are TRBV3-1 and TRBJ2-7, with TRBD2 matching over 14 bases. The CDR3 totals 15 residues. CDR1 and CDR2 from the germline V gene are LGHDT and YNNKEL (reference sequence). V was clipped by 6 bases and J by 6 bases; unmatched bases: 7. This CDR3 is CASSGGLAGVGEQYF. CDR3 bases: TGTGCCAGCAGTGGGGGACTAGCGGGAGTGGGCGAGCAGTACTTC.

This clonotype has ten or more counts. The chain recombines TRBV28 with TRBJ2-5; 16 bases agree with TRBD2. There are 17 residues in the CDR3. V gave up 6 bases and J gave up 5 bases; unmatched junction bases: 9. CDR1 is MDHEN and CDR2 is SYDVKM in the germline V gene. CDR3 bases: TGTGCCAGCAGCCCGGGACTAGCGGGAGGGTTGGGTGAGACCCAGTACTTC. The encoded protein is CASSPGLAGGLGETQYF.

A note on this clonotype: This sequence may be a read error, since a much larger clone differs from it by one base. V usage is TRBV27 and J usage is TRBJ2-7; D remains ambiguous. Per germline, CDR1 MNHEY and CDR2 SMNVEV (reference sequence). CDR3 length: 14 residues. V was trimmed by 5 bases and J by 2 bases, leaving 13 bases between them. CDR3 bases: TGTGCCAGCAGTGATTCTGGCCGGCCCTACGAGCAGTACTTC. Translation: CASSDSGRPYEQYF.

This clonotype was observed many times. CDR3 nucleotides: TGTGCCACACTTAGCTTGATCGGGGAGCTGTTTTTT. Its translation: CATLSLIGELFF. This chain joins TRBV6-1 and TRBJ2-2; D unclear. The CDR3 is 12 amino acids. V dropped 10 bases and J dropped 7 bases, with 13 bases sitting between them. Germline-derived CDR1 and CDR2 are MNHNS and SASEGT.

To note about this clonotype: One end of the junction varies from germline; a read error may be responsible. V and J are TRBV27 and TRBJ1-6, with TRBD1 as a possible D gene (5 bases). Per the germline V gene, CDR1 is MNHEY and CDR2 is SMNVEV (reference sequence). The CDR3 contains 14 residues. The CDR3 DNA is TGTACCAGCAGTTCCCGGGACGCAAGGTCACCCCTCCACTTT. Amino acid sequence: CTSSSRDARSPLHF.

Comments on this clonotype: Possible read error: a much larger clone is one base away. The chain has TRBV27 and TRBJ2-7; the D gene is possibly TRBD1 (6 bases). CDR3 length: 12 residues. Germline CDR1 MNHEY, CDR2 SMNVEV (reference sequence). The CDR3 sequence is CASRGHNYAQYF. The CDR3 region has the DNA TGTGCCAGCAGGGGACATAACTACGCGCAGTACTTC.

In its sample, this clonotype was seen a few times. The rearrangement links TRBV6-9 to TRBJ2-7; D is perhaps TRBD2 (6 bases). V gave up 3 bases and J gave up 0 bases, with 21 bases separating them. The V gene's germline CDR1 is MNHGY and CDR2 SVAAGI. CDR3 size: 18 residues. The CDR3 DNA sequence: TGTGCCAGCAGTTACTCAGGCGGTAGCGGCCTCAGCTCCTACGAGCAGTACTTC. Translating gives CASSYSGGSGLSSYEQYF.

This clonotype was recorded many times. The chain has TRBV28 and TRBJ2-2, with 7 positions matching TRBD1. Germline V gives CDR1 MDHEN, CDR2 SYDVKM. V was pared by 2 bases and J by 3 bases, with 6 bases of the junction left unmatched. This CDR3 contains 16 residues. The chain's CDR3 is CASSLPDRVYTGELFF. The DNA for the CDR3 is TGTGCCAGCAGTTTACCCGACAGGGTGTACACCGGGGAGCTGTTTTTT.

The chain links TRBV18 to TRBJ2-6, with unresolved D. CDR3 length: 14 amino acids. Between the trimmed V and J ends, which lost 3 bases and 1 base, there was a span of 4 bases. CDR1 and CDR2 (germline): KGHSH, LQKENI. CDR3 sequence: CASSPVSGANVLTF. CDR3 DNA: TGTGCCAGCTCACCGGTTTCTGGGGCCAACGTCCTGACTTTC.

The chain recombines TRBV18 with TRBJ2-7; a weak D match, TRBD2 (7 bases). The germline V gene encodes CDR1 KGHSH and CDR2 LQKENI. V lost 3 bases and J 0 bases, leaving 12 bases between the germline ends. There are 15 residues in the CDR3. The CDR3 loop reads CASSPLGGRSYEQYF. Written as DNA, the CDR3 is TGTGCCAGCTCACCCCTGGGGGGGCGCTCCTACGAGCAGTACTTC.

The rearrangement uses TRBV7-8 and TRBJ2-1, with D unresolved. The CDR3 contains 15 residues. Per germline, CDR1 SGHVS and CDR2 FQNEAQ. The V gene lost 5 bases and the J gene lost 8 bases, with 19 bases spanning the gap. This chain's CDR3 is CASSHSRKAFHEQFF. The CDR3 DNA reads TGTGCCAGCAGCCACTCTAGGAAGGCGTTCCATGAGCAGTTCTTC.

The sample holds many counts of this clonotype. In nucleotides, the CDR3 is TGTGCCAGCAGCTTAGGGGGGAAGGAGACAAGGCGCCCCTACAACTATGGCTACACCTTC. Its protein product is CASSLGGKETRRPYNYGYTF. V and J are TRBV13 and TRBJ1-2, with no clear D. V was cut by 0 bases and J by 2 bases, with 25 bases left in between. CDR1 and CDR2 from the germline V gene are PRHDT and FYEKMQ (reference sequence). The CDR3 spans 20 residues. Full variable domain (missing parts from reference TRBV13 and TRBJ1-2): AAGVIQSPRHLIKEKRETATLKCYPIPRHDTVYWYQQGPGQDPQFLISFYEKMQSDKGSIPDRFSAQQFSDYHSELNMSSLELGDSALYFCASSLGGKETRRPYNYGYTFGSGTRLTVV.

This clonotype appeared a few times. The chain carries TRBV19 and TRBJ2-5; the D is unclear. Trimming removed 0 bases from V and 5 bases from J, with 10 bases in between. The CDR3 spans 14 residues. Germline CDR1 and CDR2: LNHDA and SQIVND (reference sequence). This CDR3 is CASSIDAEAETQYF. The CDR3 nucleotides are TGTGCCAGTAGTATAGATGCAGAGGCGGAGACCCAGTACTTC.

The J gene is TRBJ2-5, the V gene TRBV14, with 8 bases that match TRBD2. Looked up from germline, CDR1 is SGHDN and CDR2 is FVKESK. CDR3 length equals 14 residues. V shed 3 bases, J shed 5 bases, and the junction held 5 bases outside the gene matches. CDR3 sequence: CASSQTSEMETQYF. CDR3 coding DNA: TGTGCCAGCAGCCAGACTAGCGAGATGGAGACCCAGTACTTC.

The chain links TRBV5-6 to TRBJ2-1, with TRBD2 as a possible D gene (7 bases). The CDR3 contains 16 residues. In germline, CDR1 is SGHDT, CDR2 YYEEEE. The germline V and J ends were trimmed by 2 bases and 0 bases, with 12 bases remaining between them. CDR3 in DNA: TGTGCCAGCAGCTTCGGCGGGGGCAACTCCTACAATGAGCAGTTCTTC. Residues: CASSFGGGNSYNEQFF.

Written as DNA, the CDR3 is TGTGCCAGCAGTTACATAACCAGGGGGCCAGGGGCCAACGTCCTGACTTTC. It encodes CASSYITRGPGANVLTF. The chain is built from TRBV6-5 and TRBJ2-6; TRBD1 agrees at 8 bases. Looked up from germline, CDR1 is MNHEY and CDR2 is SVGAGI. Germline trimming cut 2 bases from V and 4 bases from J; bases unmatched to any gene: 7. CDR3 size: 17 residues.

The table lists this clonotype with many counts. Mismatch with germline at one junction end may stem from a read error. The J gene is TRBJ2-7, the V gene TRBV7-9; D possibly corresponds to TRBD2 (5 bases). This CDR3 has 14 amino acids. Germline assignment: CDR1 SEHNR and CDR2 FQNEAQ (reference sequence). This CDR3 is CASSLNDAGLAANF. CDR3 nucleotides: TGTGCCAGCAGCTTAAATGATGCGGGCCTCGCCGCGAACTTC.

Comment on this clonotype: The conserved closing phenylalanine or tryptophan is absent in this CDR3, likely reflecting a read error. J is TRBJ1-2 and V is TRBV28; D gene ambiguous. Germline CDR1 MDHEN, CDR2 SYDVKM. V lost 10 bases to trimming and J lost 0 bases, with 12 bases between them. The length of the CDR3 is 13 residues. The CDR3 DNA reads TGTGCCACTGAGAGGGCAGCTAACTATGGCTACACCATC. Residues: CATERAANYGYTI.

To note about this clonotype: This may arise from a read error, as a much more abundant clone is one base away. The chain employs TRBV9 and TRBJ1-2; 11 nucleotides align to TRBD1. The germline gives CDR1 SGDLS, CDR2 YYNGEE. The J segment lost 6 bases and the V segment lost 3 bases, leaving 1 base of the junction unmatched. This CDR3 region has 13 residues. The CDR3 loop reads CASSGTGGDGYTF. The CDR3 DNA follows: TGTGCCAGCAGCGGGACAGGGGGCGATGGCTACACCTTC.

The CDR3 coding sequence is TGTGCCAGCAGTGCCTCTACAGGGTTGGACACCATATATTTT. Translation gives CASSASTGLDTIYF. The J gene is TRBJ1-3, the V gene TRBV2; TRBD1 is a possible D gene (6 bases). The germline CDR1 and CDR2 sequences are SNHLY and FYNNEI. Trimming took 4 bases from V and 8 from J, leaving 15 bases between them. The CDR3 is made up of 14 amino acids.

This clonotype was recorded many times. The chain has TRBV6-5 and TRBJ2-7; D call uncertain. The CDR3 consists of 15 residues. V lost 3 bases to trimming and J lost 5 bases, with 17 bases between them. Germline CDR1 and CDR2: MNHEY and SVGAGI. CDR3 sequence: CASSYRAHSTHEQYF. The CDR3 DNA follows: TGTGCCAGCAGTTATAGGGCTCATTCCACCCACGAGCAGTACTTC.

This clonotype was observed a few times. This chain joins TRBV3-1 and TRBJ2-7, with TRBD2 matching 12 bases. Germline CDR1 LGHDT, CDR2 YNNKEL (reference sequence). The CDR3 totals 17 residues. Trimming at V came to 4 bases and at J to 1 base, leaving 8 bases not matched to a gene. The CDR3 DNA sequence: TGTGCCAGCAGCCTACTTGGACTAGCGGGGATGTCCTACGAGCAGTACTTC. As protein: CASSLLGLAGMSYEQYF.

The chain joins TRBV20-1 to TRBJ2-3, with 12 positions matching TRBD2. The germline CDR1 and CDR2 sequences are DFQATT and SNEGSKA (reference sequence). The V gene end was trimmed by 5 bases and the J gene end by 5 bases; junction bases not matched to a gene: 14. The CDR3 has 17 amino acids. The DNA for the CDR3 is TGCAGTGCTCCCCAGGGCCTAGCGGGAGGGCCTATAGATACGCAGTATTTT. Its translation is CSAPQGLAGGPIDTQYF.

In DNA, the CDR3 is TGTGCCAGCAGCCTGAGTTTGACAGCAGATAATGAAAAACTGTTTTTT. It translates to CASSLSLTADNEKLFF. The rearrangement links TRBV7-9 to TRBJ1-4, with D perhaps TRBD1 (5 bases). The CDR3 contains 16 residues. Germline CDR1 is SEHNR and CDR2 is FQNEAQ (reference sequence). Trimming took 5 bases from V and 4 from J, leaving 17 bases between them.

This clonotype was observed a handful of times. The chain employs TRBV5-1 and TRBJ2-7; 10 bases are a match to TRBD1. The germline V gene encodes CDR1 SGHRS and CDR2 YFSETQ. V gave up 4 bases and J gave up 5 bases; unmatched junction bases: 6. This CDR3 spans 14 amino acids. In DNA, the CDR3 is TGCGCCAGCAGCATGTTGACAGGGGGCCACGAGCAGTACTTC. This encodes CASSMLTGGHEQYF.

The chain couples TRBV7-2 to TRBJ2-7; D perhaps matches TRBD2 (6 bases). CDR3 length: 15 residues. V was shortened by 5 bases and J by 7 bases, with 21 bases between the two germline ends. In germline, CDR1 is SGHTA, CDR2 FQGNSA. The DNA for the CDR3 is TGTGCCAGCAGCCTCTCTTGGGGCGGGATCCGGGAGCAGTACTTC. Translating gives CASSLSWGGIREQYF.

CDR3 loop: CASSLWGGGRGIRISPLHF. The CDR3 DNA reads as TGTGCCAGCAGTTTATGGGGGGGGGGCAGGGGGATTCGCATTTCACCCCTCCACTTT. The V call is TRBV12-3 or TRBV12-4, the J call TRBJ1-6; 7 nucleotides agree with TRBD1. V dropped 2 bases and J dropped 9; count of bases not matched to a gene: 19. The CDR3 covers 19 residues.

There are many counts of this clonotype. This sequence joins TRBV19 and TRBJ2-5; 14 bases are shared with TRBD2. J lost 3 bases, V lost 5 bases, and 5 bases had no gene match. The CDR3 spans 16 residues. Per the germline V gene, CDR1 is LNHDA and CDR2 is SQIVND (reference sequence). The CDR3 protein is CASSPTSGRAKETQYF. DNA for the CDR3: TGTGCCAGTAGTCCGACTAGCGGGAGGGCCAAAGAGACCCAGTACTTC.